Here is one T cell receptor (beta chain) with its context. Its antigen is as yet unknown. TCRdb fed the RT-PCR reads into MiXCR, producing one record per CDR3 protein. The data contain a few hundred thousand distinct CDR3 sequences, 9.5% to 13% of them singletons. Trimming stripped 3 bases from V and 6 bases from J, with 8 bases between. Germline CDR1 is SGHVS and CDR2 is FNYEAQ. This CDR3 has 12 residues. The record originates from a study of response to subunit inactivated influenza vaccine. Study-level findings and limits: A suggestion made by the authors is that each seasonal influenza vaccination recruits few new T cells.

The sample here was PBMCs from blood, taken more than 35 days after vaccination. The TCR was taken from a man aged 45-65 years who received an inactivated influenza vaccine. The rearrangement uses TRBV7-6 and TRBJ1-2, with TRBD1 as a possible D gene (5 bases). CDR3 protein: CASSFTGDGYTF. CDR3 nucleotide sequence: TGTGCCAGCAGCTTCACAGGCGATGGCTACACCTTC.